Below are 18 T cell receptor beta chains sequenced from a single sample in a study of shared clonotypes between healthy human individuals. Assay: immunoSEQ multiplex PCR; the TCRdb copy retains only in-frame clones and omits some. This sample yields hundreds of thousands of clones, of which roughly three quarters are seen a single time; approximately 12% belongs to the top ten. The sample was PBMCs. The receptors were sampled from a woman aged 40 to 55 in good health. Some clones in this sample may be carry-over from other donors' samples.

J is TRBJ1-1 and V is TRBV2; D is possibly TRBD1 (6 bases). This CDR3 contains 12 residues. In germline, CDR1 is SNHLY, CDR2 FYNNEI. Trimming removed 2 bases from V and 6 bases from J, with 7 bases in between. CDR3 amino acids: CASSETGPEAFF. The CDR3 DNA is TGTGCCAGCAGTGAAACAGGGCCTGAAGCTTTCTTT. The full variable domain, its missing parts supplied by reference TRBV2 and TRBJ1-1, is EPEVTQTPSHQVTQMGQEVILRCVPISNHLYFYWYRQILGQKVEFLVSFYNNEISEKSEIFDDQFSVERPDGSNFTLKIRSTKLEDSAMYFCASSETGPEAFFGQGTRLTVV.

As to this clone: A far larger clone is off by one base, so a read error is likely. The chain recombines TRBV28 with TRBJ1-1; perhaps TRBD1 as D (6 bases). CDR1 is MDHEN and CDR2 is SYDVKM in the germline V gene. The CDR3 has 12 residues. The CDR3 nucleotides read TGTGCCAGCAGTGTGGGGGGCACTGAAGCTTCCTTT. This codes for CASSVGGTEASF.

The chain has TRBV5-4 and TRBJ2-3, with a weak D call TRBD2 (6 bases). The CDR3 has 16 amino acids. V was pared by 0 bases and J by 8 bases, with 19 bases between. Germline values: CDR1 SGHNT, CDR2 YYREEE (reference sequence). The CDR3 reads CASSLARSGSSGTQYF. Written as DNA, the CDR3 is TGTGCCAGCAGCTTGGCTCGTAGCGGCTCCAGCGGTACGCAGTATTTT.

DNA of the CDR3: TGTGCCAGCAGTTACAGGGGAAATTTGGAAAAACTGTTTTTT. This translates into CASSYRGNLEKLFF. The chain uses TRBV6-6 and TRBJ1-4; a possible D gene is TRBD1 (5 bases). V was trimmed by 2 bases and J by 8 bases, leaving 12 bases between them. Per the germline V gene, CDR1 is MNHNY and CDR2 is SVGAGI (reference sequence). The CDR3 sequence is 14 residues long.

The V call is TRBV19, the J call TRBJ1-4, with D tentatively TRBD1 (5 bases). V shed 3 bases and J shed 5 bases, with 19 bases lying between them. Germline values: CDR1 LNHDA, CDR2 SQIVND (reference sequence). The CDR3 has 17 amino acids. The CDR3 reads CASSIGGRGRKNEKLFF. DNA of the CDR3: TGTGCCAGTAGTATCGGAGGGAGGGGCAGGAAGAATGAAAAACTGTTTTTT.

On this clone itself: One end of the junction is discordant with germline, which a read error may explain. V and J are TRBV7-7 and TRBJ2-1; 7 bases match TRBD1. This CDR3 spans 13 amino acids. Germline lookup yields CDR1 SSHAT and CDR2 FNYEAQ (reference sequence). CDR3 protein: CASSLGEGAEQFF. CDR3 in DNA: TGTGCTAGCAGCTTAGGAGAGGGGGCTGAGCAGTTCTTC.

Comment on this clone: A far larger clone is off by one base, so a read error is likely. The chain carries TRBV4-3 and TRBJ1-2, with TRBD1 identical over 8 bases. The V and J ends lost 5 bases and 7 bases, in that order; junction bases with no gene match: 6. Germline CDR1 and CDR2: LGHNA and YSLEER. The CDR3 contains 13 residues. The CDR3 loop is CASSGGQDLGYTF. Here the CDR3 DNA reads TGCGCCAGCAGCGGGGGACAGGATCTTGGCTACACCTTC.

The CDR3 here is CASSPGQENYGYTF. The CDR3 nucleotides are TGTGCCAGCTCACCGGGACAGGAAAACTATGGCTACACCTTC. J is TRBJ1-2 and V is TRBV18, with TRBD1 identical over 8 bases. Germline V CDR1 and CDR2: KGHSH, LQKENI. The CDR3 loop spans 14 amino acids. V dropped 3 bases and J dropped 2; count of bases not matched to a gene: 2.

CDR3 amino acids: CASSLHGGRTQYF. The CDR3 DNA reads as TGTGCCAGCAGTCTACACGGGGGAAGGACGCAGTATTTT. The chain recombines TRBV25-1 with TRBJ2-3; D may be TRBD2 (6 bases). Trimming left V 5 bases short and J 9 bases short, with 15 bases between. The CDR3 is 13 residues long. Germline CDR1 and CDR2: MGHDK and SYGVNS.

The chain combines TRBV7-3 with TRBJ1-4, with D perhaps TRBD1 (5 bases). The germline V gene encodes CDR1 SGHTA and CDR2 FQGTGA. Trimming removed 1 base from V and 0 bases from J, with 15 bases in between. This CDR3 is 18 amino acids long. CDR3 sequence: CASSLISSGPATNEKLFF. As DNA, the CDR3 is TGTGCCAGCAGCTTAATTAGTTCAGGGCCTGCAACTAATGAAAAACTGTTTTTT.

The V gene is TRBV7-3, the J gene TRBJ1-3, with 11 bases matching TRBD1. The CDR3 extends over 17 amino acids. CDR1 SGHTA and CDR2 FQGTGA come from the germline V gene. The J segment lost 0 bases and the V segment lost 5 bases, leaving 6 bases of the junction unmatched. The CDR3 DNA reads TGTGCCAGCAGCCCGGGGACAGGGGGGAGCTCTGGAAACACCATATATTTT. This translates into CASSPGTGGSSGNTIYF. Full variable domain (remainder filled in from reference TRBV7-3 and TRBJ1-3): GAGVSQTPSNKVTEKGKYVELRCDPISGHTALYWYRQSLGQGPEFLIYFQGTGAADDSGLPNDRFFAVRPEGSVSTLKIQRTERGDSAVYLCASSPGTGGSSGNTIYFGEGSWLTVV.

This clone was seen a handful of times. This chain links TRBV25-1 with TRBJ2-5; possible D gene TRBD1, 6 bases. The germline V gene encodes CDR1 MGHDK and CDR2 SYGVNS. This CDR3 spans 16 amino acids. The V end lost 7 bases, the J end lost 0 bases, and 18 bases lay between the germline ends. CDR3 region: CASTTLGRGNQETQYF. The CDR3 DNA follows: TGTGCCAGCACCACACTGGGCAGGGGTAACCAAGAGACCCAGTACTTC. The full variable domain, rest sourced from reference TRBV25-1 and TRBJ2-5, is EADIYQTPRYLVIGTGKKITLECSQTMGHDKMYWYQQDPGMELHLIHYSYGVNSTEKGDLSSESTVSRIRTEHFPLTLESARPSHTSQYLCASTTLGRGNQETQYFGPGTRLLVL.

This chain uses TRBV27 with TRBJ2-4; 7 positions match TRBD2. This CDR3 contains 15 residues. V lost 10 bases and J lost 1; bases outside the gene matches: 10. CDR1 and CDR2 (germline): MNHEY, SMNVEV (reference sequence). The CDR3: CATSTSRGAKNIQYF. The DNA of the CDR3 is TGTGCCACCTCGACTAGCCGGGGGGCCAAAAACATTCAGTACTTC.

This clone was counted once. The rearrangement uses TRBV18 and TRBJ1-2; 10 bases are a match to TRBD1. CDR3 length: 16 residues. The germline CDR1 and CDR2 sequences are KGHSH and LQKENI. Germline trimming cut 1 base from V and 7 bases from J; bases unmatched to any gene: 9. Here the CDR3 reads CASSPQGQGEYIGYTF. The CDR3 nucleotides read TGTGCCAGCTCACCACAAGGACAGGGGGAGTATATTGGCTACACCTTC.

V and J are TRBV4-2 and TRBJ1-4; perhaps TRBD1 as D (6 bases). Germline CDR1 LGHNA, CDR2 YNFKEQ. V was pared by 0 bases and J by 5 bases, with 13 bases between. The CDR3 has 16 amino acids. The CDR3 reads CASSQDGRGWNEKLFF. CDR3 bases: TGTGCCAGCAGCCAAGATGGCAGGGGATGGAATGAAAAACTGTTTTTT.

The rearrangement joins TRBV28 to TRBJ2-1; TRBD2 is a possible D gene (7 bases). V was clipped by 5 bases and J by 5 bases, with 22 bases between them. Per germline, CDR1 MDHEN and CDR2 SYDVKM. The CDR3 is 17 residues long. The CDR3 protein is CASSPLAVGGRNNEQFF. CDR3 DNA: TGTGCCAGCAGTCCATTAGCAGTGGGGGGGCGGAACAATGAGCAGTTCTTC.

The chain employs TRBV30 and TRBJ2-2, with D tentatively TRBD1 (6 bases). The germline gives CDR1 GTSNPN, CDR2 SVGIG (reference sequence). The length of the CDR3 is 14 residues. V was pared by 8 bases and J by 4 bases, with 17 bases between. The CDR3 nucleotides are TGTGCCGGAAGGGCAGGGGCGGGCACCGGGGAGCTGTTTTTT. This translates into CAGRAGAGTGELFF.

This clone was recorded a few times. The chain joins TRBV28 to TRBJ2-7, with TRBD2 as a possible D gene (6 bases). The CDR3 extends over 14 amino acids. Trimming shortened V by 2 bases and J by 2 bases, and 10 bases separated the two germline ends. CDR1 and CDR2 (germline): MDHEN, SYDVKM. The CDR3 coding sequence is TGTGCCAGCAGTTTAGGGAGGAGGCCCTACGAGCAGTACTTC. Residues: CASSLGRRPYEQYF.